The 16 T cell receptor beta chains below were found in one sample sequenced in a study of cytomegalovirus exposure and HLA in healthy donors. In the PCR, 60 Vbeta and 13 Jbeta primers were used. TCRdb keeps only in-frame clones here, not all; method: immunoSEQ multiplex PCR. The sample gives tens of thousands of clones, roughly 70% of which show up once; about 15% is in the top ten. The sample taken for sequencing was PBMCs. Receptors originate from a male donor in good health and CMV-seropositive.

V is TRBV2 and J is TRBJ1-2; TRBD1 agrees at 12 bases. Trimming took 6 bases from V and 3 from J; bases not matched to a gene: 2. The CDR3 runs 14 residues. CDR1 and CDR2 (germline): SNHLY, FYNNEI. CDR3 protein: CASRGTGGDYGYTF. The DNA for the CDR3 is TGTGCCAGCAGGGGGACAGGGGGCGACTATGGCTACACCTTC. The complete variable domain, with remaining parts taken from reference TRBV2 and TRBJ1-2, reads EPEVTQTPSHQVTQMGQEVILRCVPISNHLYFYWYRQILGQKVEFLVSFYNNEISEKSEIFDDQFSVERPDGSNFTLKIRSTKLEDSAMYFCASRGTGGDYGYTFGSGTRLTVV.

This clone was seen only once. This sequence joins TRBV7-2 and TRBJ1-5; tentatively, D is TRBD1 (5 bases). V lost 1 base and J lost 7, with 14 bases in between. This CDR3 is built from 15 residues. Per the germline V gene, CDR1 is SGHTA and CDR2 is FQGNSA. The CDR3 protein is CASSLGWGGRQPQHF. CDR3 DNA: TGTGCCAGCAGCTTAGGATGGGGGGGGAGACAGCCCCAGCATTTT.

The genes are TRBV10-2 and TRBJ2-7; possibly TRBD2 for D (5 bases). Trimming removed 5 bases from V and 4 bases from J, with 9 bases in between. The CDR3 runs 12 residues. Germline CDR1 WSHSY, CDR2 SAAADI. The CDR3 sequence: CASSRGGYEQYF. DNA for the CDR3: TGCGCCAGCAGTCGCGGCGGGTACGAGCAGTACTTC.

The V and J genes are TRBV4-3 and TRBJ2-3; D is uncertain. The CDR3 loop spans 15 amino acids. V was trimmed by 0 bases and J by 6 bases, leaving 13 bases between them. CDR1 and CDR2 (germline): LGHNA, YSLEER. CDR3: CASSQEVQRPDTQYF. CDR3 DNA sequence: TGCGCCAGCAGCCAAGAGGTGCAGCGACCCGATACGCAGTATTTT.

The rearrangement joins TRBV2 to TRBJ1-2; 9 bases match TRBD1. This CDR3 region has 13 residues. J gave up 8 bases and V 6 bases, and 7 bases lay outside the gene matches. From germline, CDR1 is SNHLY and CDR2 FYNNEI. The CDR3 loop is CASRTTGGGGYTF. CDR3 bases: TGTGCCAGCAGGACCACAGGGGGCGGAGGCTACACCTTC.

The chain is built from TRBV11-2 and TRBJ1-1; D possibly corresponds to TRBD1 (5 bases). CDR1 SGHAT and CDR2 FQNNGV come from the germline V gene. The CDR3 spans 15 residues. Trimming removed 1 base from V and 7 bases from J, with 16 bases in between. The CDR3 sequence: CASSLGFGQGFEAFF. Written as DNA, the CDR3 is TGTGCCAGCAGCTTAGGTTTTGGGCAGGGATTTGAAGCTTTCTTT.

CDR3 protein: CASSVPDRDDEQYF. The CDR3 DNA follows: TGTGCCAGCAGCGTACCCGACAGGGACGACGAGCAGTACTTC. The chain couples TRBV2 to TRBJ2-7; 7 nucleotides agree with TRBD1. The CDR3 is 14 residues long. Per germline, CDR1 SNHLY and CDR2 FYNNEI. After removal of 6 bases from V and 5 bases from J, the junction contained 10 bases not matched to a gene.

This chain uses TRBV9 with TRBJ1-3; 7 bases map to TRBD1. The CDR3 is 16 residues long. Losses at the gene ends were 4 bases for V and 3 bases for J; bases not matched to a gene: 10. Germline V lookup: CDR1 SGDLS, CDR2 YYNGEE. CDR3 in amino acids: CASSPIQGVGGNTIYF. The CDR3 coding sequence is TGTGCCAGCAGCCCCATTCAGGGGGTCGGTGGAAACACCATATATTTT. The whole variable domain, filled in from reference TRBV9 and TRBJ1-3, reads DSGVTQTPKHLITATGQRVTLRCSPRSGDLSVYWYQQSLDQGLQFLIQYYNGEERAKGNILERFSAQQFPDLHSELNLSSLELGDSALYFCASSPIQGVGGNTIYFGEGSWLTVV.

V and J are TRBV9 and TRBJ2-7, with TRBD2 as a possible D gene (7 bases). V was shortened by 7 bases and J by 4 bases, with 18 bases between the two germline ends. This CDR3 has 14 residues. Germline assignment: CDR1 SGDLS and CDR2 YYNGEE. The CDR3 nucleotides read TGTGCCAGCGGGGGCCGCGGGAGTGCATACGAGCAGTACTTC. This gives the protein CASGGRGSAYEQYF.

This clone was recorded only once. CDR3 DNA sequence: TGTGCCAGCTCAGAGACCGGGGAGCTGTTTTTT. Amino acid sequence: CASSETGELFF. The gene calls are TRBV18 and TRBJ2-2, with unresolved D. CDR1 is KGHSH and CDR2 is LQKENI in the germline V gene. This CDR3 comprises 11 residues. Trimming removed 5 bases at V and 5 bases at J, with 3 bases between. Looking up the rest from reference TRBV18 and TRBJ2-2 gives the full variable domain: NAGVMQNPRHLVRRRGQEARLRCSPMKGHSHVYWYRQLPEEGLKFMVYLQKENIIDESGMPKERFSAEFPKEGPSILRIQQVVRGDSAAYFCASSETGELFFGEGSRLTVL.

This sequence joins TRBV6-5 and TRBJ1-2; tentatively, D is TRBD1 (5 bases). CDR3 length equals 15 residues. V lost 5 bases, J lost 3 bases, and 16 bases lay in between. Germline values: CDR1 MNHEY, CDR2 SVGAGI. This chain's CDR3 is CASSGALVSDYGYTF. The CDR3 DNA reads TGTGCCAGCAGTGGGGCCTTGGTCTCCGACTATGGCTACACCTTC.

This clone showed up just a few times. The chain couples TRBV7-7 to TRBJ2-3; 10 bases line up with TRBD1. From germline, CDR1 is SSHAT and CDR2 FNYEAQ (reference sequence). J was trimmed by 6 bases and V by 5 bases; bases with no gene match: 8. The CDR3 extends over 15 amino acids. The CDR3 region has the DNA TGTGCCAGCAGCCTGGGACAGGGGTACTCGGATACGCAGTATTTT. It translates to CASSLGQGYSDTQYF.

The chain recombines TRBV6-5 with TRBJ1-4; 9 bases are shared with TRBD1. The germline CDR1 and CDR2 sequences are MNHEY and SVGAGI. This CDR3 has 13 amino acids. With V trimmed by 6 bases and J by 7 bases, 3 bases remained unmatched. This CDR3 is CASRRDRAEKLFF. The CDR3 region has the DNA TGTGCCAGCAGGCGGGACAGGGCTGAAAAACTGTTTTTT.

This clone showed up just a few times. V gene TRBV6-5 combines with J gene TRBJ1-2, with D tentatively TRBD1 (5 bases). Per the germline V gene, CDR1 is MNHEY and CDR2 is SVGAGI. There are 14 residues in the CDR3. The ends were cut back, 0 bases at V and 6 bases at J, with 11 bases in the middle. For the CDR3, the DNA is TGTGCCAGCAGTTACTCTCAGGGTGTCGATGGCTACACCTTC. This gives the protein CASSYSQGVDGYTF.

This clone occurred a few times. Written as DNA, the CDR3 is TGTGCCAGCAGCTACACCGCTAGCGGGCTCCAAGAGACCCAGTACTTC. Amino acid sequence: CASSYTASGLQETQYF. This chain links TRBV7-6 with TRBJ2-5, with 8 bases identical to TRBD2. The V gene's germline CDR1 is SGHVS and CDR2 FNYEAQ. J was trimmed by 1 base and V by 4 bases; bases with no gene match: 8. The CDR3 has 16 amino acids. Combining the CDR3 with reference TRBV7-6 and TRBJ2-5 gives the whole variable domain GAGVSQSPRYKVTKRGQDVALRCDPISGHVSLYWYRQALGQGPEFLTYFNYEAQQDKSGLPNDRFSAERPEGSISTLTIQRTEQRDSAMYRCASSYTASGLQETQYFGPGTRLLVL.

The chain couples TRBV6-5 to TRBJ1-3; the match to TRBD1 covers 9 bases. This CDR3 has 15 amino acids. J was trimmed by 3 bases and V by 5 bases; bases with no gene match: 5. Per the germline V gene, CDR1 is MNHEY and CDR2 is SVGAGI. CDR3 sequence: CASSTDRGGGNTIYF. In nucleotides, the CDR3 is TGTGCCAGCAGTACGGACAGGGGTGGTGGAAACACCATATATTTT.